This T cell receptor beta chain stems from a study of shared clonotypes between healthy human individuals. Comments on this clone: Compared with germline, one end of the junction differs, possibly owing to a read error.

This CDR3 spans 14 amino acids. Germline V gives CDR1 MNHEY, CDR2 SMNVEV (reference sequence). Libraries were prepared by immunoSEQ multiplex PCR; TCRdb keeps only in-frame clonotypes and omits some of them. The sample includes more than 2 million clones, roughly 95% seen only once; the top ten take more than 0.1%. The chain joins TRBV27 to TRBJ2-3; D might be TRBD2 (6 bases). Source material: naive CD4+ T cells sorted from blood. Subset indicated: CD45RA+ positively selected. The clonotype originates from a man aged 18 to 35 in good health. The CDR3 nucleotides read TGTGCCACCAGTCCGCGGGGCGGCACAGATACGCAGTATTTT. Protein sequence: CATSPRGGTDTQYF.